This passage covers 4 T cell receptor beta chains from one sample sequenced in a study of T cell changes during pregnancy in multiple sclerosis. Assay used: immunoSEQ multiplex PCR; TCRdb lists only in-frame clones, some missing. Of over 35,000 clones listed, less than 95% are singletons. Here the sequenced sample was CD4+ T cells from peripheral blood mononuclear cells, taken in the second trimester of pregnancy. These receptors originate from a female donor with multiple sclerosis, enrolled in a pregnancy study.

The chain carries TRBV25-1 and TRBJ2-1; the match to TRBD1 covers 7 bases. This CDR3 is built from 15 residues. The germline V gene encodes CDR1 MGHDK and CDR2 SYGVNS. Germline trimming cut 3 bases from V and 7 bases from J; bases unmatched to any gene: 9. This chain's CDR3 is CASSETGRMGNEQFF. The CDR3 bases are TGTGCCAGCAGTGAGACAGGGCGGATGGGGAATGAGCAGTTCTTC.

The chain carries TRBV2 and TRBJ2-7; D perhaps matches TRBD2 (5 bases). This CDR3 is built from 11 residues. CDR1 and CDR2 from the germline V gene are SNHLY and FYNNEI. Trimming stripped 6 bases from V and 3 bases from J, with 6 bases between. The CDR3 DNA reads TGTGCCAGCAGCCGGGACTACGAGCAGTACTTC. Encoded protein: CASSRDYEQYF.

The DNA for the CDR3 is TGTGCCAGCTCACGACCGGACTCGAGGCAGCAGTTCTTC. It translates to CASSRPDSRQQFF. The rearrangement links TRBV18 to TRBJ2-1; TRBD2 is a possible D gene (5 bases). Germline V gives CDR1 KGHSH, CDR2 LQKENI. The CDR3 is 13 residues long. Trimming removed 4 bases from V and 11 bases from J, with 15 bases in between. The full variable domain, with the rest looked up from reference TRBV18 and TRBJ2-1, is NAGVMQNPRHLVRRRGQEARLRCSPMKGHSHVYWYRQLPEEGLKFMVYLQKENIIDESGMPKERFSAEFPKEGPSILRIQQVVRGDSAAYFCASSRPDSRQQFFGPGTRLTVL.

This clone has just one count. The CDR3 loop reads CASSQILAGGAGTQYF. CDR3 nucleotide sequence: TGTGCCAGCAGCCAAATTCTAGCGGGAGGTGCTGGTACGCAGTATTTT. The chain couples TRBV27 to TRBJ2-3; 11 bases map to TRBD2. J gave up 8 bases and V 6 bases, and 13 bases lay outside the gene matches. The length of the CDR3 is 16 residues. Germline CDR1 MNHEY, CDR2 SMNVEV (reference sequence).